The 4 T cell receptor beta chains presented below share a single source sample, sequenced in a study of early T cells in non-severe SARS-CoV-2 infection. TCRdb called the 5' RACE reads again in MiXCR, with one record for every CDR3 protein. The data hold approximately 97,000 distinct CDR3 sequences, with approximately 10% observed a single time. The starting material was whole blood, obtained at baseline. The origin of the receptors is an adult who was a healthcare worker with PCR-confirmed SARS-CoV-2 infection or an uninfected control (not recorded which).

V gene TRBV5-1 combines with J gene TRBJ1-2; D unclear. The CDR3 length is 13 residues. V was cut by 0 bases and J by 6 bases, with 9 bases left in between. Germline CDR1 SGHRS, CDR2 YFSETQ. CDR3 loop: CASSLGGGDGYTF. The CDR3 DNA reads as TGCGCCAGCAGCTTGGGAGGCGGAGATGGCTACACCTTC.

This clonotype was picked up one time. This chain connects TRBV3-1 to TRBJ2-3, with 7 bases lining up with TRBD2. V was clipped by 3 bases and J by 6 bases; unmatched bases: 6. Germline CDR1 LGHDT, CDR2 YNNKEL (reference sequence). This CDR3 is built from 14 residues. The CDR3 spells CASSQASGGDTQYF. The CDR3 nucleotides are TGTGCCAGCAGCCAGGCTAGCGGTGGGGATACGCAGTATTTT.

The genes are TRBV3-1 and TRBJ2-7; D might be TRBD1 (6 bases). The CDR3 has 13 residues. Germline CDR1 is LGHDT and CDR2 is YNNKEL (reference sequence). V lost 7 bases and J lost 1, with 11 bases in between. The CDR3 sequence is CASIGGASYEQYF. The CDR3 DNA is TGTGCCAGCATAGGGGGAGCTTCCTACGAGCAGTACTTC.

The chain joins TRBV14 to TRBJ2-1, with 15 bases that match TRBD2. Germline lookup yields CDR1 SGHDN and CDR2 FVKESK. This CDR3 region has 19 residues. Trimming at V came to 1 base and at J to 6 bases, leaving 10 bases not matched to a gene. CDR3 nucleotides: TGTGCCAGCAGCCAAGTCCTTTGGACTAGCGGGGGGGTCCGCAATGAGCAGTTCTTC. This encodes CASSQVLWTSGGVRNEQFF.